One and the same sample provided the 22 T cell receptor beta chains below, sequenced in a study of OX40 agonist ivuxolimab in advanced cancers. Sequencing was performed with immunoSEQ multiplex PCR; in TCRdb, only in-frame clones are kept and a portion is missing. The sample has under 45,000 clones; approximately 78% are singletons. Sequencing used CD4+ or CD8+ T cells sorted from blood, obtained in a trial of the OX40 agonist ivuxolimab. Receptors were obtained from an adult with an advanced solid tumor such as melanoma, head and neck, liver or kidney cancer.

The genes are TRBV2 and TRBJ2-7; D gene unclear. Trimming took 2 bases from V and 4 from J, leaving 9 bases between them. The CDR3 runs 13 residues. Germline lookup yields CDR1 SNHLY and CDR2 FYNNEI. The CDR3 nucleotides read TGTGCCAGCAGTGAAAAACGAGTTTACGAGCAGTACGTC. This encodes CASSEKRVYEQYV.

This chain uses TRBV15 with TRBJ2-3; D not certain. The V gene's germline CDR1 is LNHNV and CDR2 YYDKDF (reference sequence). The CDR3 has 15 residues. V was cut by 0 bases and J by 2 bases, with 9 bases left in between. The CDR3 sequence is CATSREGRPTDTQYF. CDR3 nucleotide sequence: TGTGCCACCAGCAGAGAAGGGCGCCCCACAGATACGCAGTATTTT.

With regard to this clone: Relative to the germline gene, one junction end is altered; a read error may explain this. The chain has TRBV19 and TRBJ2-1; D not resolved. From germline, CDR1 is LNHDA and CDR2 SQIVND (reference sequence). The CDR3 runs to 13 residues. The CDR3 reads CASSNDPYDEQFF. Here the CDR3 DNA reads TGTGCCAGTAGTAACGACCCCTACGATGAGCAGTTCTTC. Filled out from reference TRBV19 and TRBJ2-1, the complete variable domain reads DGGITQSPKYLFRKEGQNVTLSCEQNLNHDAMYWYRQDPGQGLRLIYYSQIVNDFQKGDIAEGYSVSREKKESFPLTVTSAQKNPTAFYLCASSNDPYDEQFFGPGTRLTVL.

This chain connects TRBV5-1 to TRBJ2-2, with TRBD2 matching over 11 bases. The CDR3 has 17 amino acids. V lost 3 bases to trimming and J lost 0 bases; unmatched junction nucleotides: 4. Germline CDR1 is SGHRS and CDR2 is YFSETQ. Here the CDR3 DNA reads TGCGCCAGCAGCTCCCGACTAGCGGGAACGAACACCGGGGAGCTGTTTTTT. This gives the protein CASSSRLAGTNTGELFF.

The chain uses TRBV18 and TRBJ2-4, with a tentative D call TRBD1 (7 bases). CDR3 length: 15 amino acids. V was clipped by 6 bases and J by 5 bases, with 17 bases between them. Germline V gene sequence: CDR1 KGHSH, CDR2 LQKENI. Here the CDR3 reads CASSPAGGLENIQYF. The CDR3 DNA reads TGTGCCAGCTCCCCAGCAGGGGGGTTGGAAAACATTCAGTACTTC.

The chain couples TRBV5-6 to TRBJ2-1, with TRBD2 identical over 14 bases. The ends lost 4 bases at V and 7 bases at J; junction bases unmatched: 4. The CDR3 spans 15 residues. Germline V gives CDR1 SGHDT, CDR2 YYEEEE. The CDR3 DNA reads as TGTGCCAGCAGCCTGGGACTAGCGGGAGTAAATGAGCAGTTCTTC. Translating it yields CASSLGLAGVNEQFF.

This clone was seen just once. V usage is TRBV7-2 and J usage is TRBJ2-1; TRBD2 aligns across 9 bases. The CDR3 length is 16 residues. V was clipped by 5 bases and J by 7 bases; unmatched bases: 12. CDR1 is SGHTA, CDR2 FQGNSA, per germline. CDR3 DNA: TGTGCCAGCAGCCCCTTAAGCGGGAGGAGAGGTAATGAGCAGTTCTTC. Translating it yields CASSPLSGRRGNEQFF.

The chain couples TRBV15 to TRBJ2-2, with 9 bases lining up with TRBD2. Per germline, CDR1 LNHNV and CDR2 YYDKDF (reference sequence). The junction had 6 bases not matched to a gene; V was cut back by 4 bases and J by 0 bases. The CDR3 covers 17 residues. For the CDR3, the DNA is TGTGCCACCAGCACCTACTCTAGCGGGGCGAACACCGGGGAGCTGTTTTTT. Translation: CATSTYSSGANTGELFF.

This clone came up a few times. The gene calls are TRBV6-5 and TRBJ1-3, with D tentatively TRBD1 (5 bases). There are 16 residues in the CDR3. Deletions cut 0 bases from V and 2 bases from J, with 11 bases between. Germline V lookup: CDR1 MNHEY, CDR2 SVGAGI. Here the CDR3 reads CASSYSGRVAGNTIYF. The CDR3 nucleotides are TGTGCCAGCAGTTACTCGGGCAGGGTCGCTGGAAACACCATATATTTT.

The rearrangement uses TRBV25-1 and TRBJ1-3, with 7 bases identical to TRBD1. J lost 0 bases, V lost 1 base, and 9 bases had no gene match. The CDR3 is 18 residues long. Germline CDR1 and CDR2: MGHDK and SYGVNS. This chain's CDR3 is CASSEFGGGASSGNTIYF. The DNA of the CDR3 is TGTGCCAGCAGTGAATTTGGAGGGGGCGCTAGCTCTGGAAACACCATATATTTT. Together with reference TRBV25-1 and TRBJ1-3, the CDR3 gives the full variable domain: EADIYQTPRYLVIGTGKKITLECSQTMGHDKMYWYQQDPGMELHLIHYSYGVNSTEKGDLSSESTVSRIRTEHFPLTLESARPSHTSQYLCASSEFGGGASSGNTIYFGEGSWLTVV.

This chain joins TRBV18 and TRBJ2-5; the match to TRBD1 covers 11 bases. Per the germline V gene, CDR1 is KGHSH and CDR2 is LQKENI. The ends lost 2 bases at V and 4 bases at J; junction bases unmatched: 6. This CDR3 is 16 amino acids long. Here the CDR3 reads CASSPYGQGARETQYF. CDR3 sequence (DNA): TGTGCCAGCTCACCATACGGACAGGGGGCTAGAGAGACCCAGTACTTC.

V gene TRBV2 combines with J gene TRBJ1-1; tentatively, D is TRBD1 (6 bases). The CDR3 covers 13 residues. Germline CDR1 is SNHLY and CDR2 is FYNNEI. V dropped 8 bases and J dropped 4 bases, with 14 bases sitting between them. The CDR3 nucleotides are TGTGCCAGCGGGGAAGGGGGGCGCACTGAAGCTTTCTTT. It specifies CASGEGGRTEAFF.

This clone occurred a few times. The rearrangement joins TRBV6-5 to TRBJ1-1; D is unclear. The germline gives CDR1 MNHEY, CDR2 SVGAGI. This CDR3 contains 15 residues. V lost 6 bases to trimming and J lost 0 bases, with 14 bases between them. The CDR3 is CASSQRTAMNTEAFF. As DNA, the CDR3 is TGTGCCAGCAGCCAACGGACGGCCATGAACACTGAAGCTTTCTTT.

The V call is TRBV5-1, the J call TRBJ2-2; TRBD1 is a possible D gene (6 bases). Deletions cut 6 bases from V and 0 bases from J, with 9 bases between. The CDR3 consists of 14 residues. In germline, CDR1 is SGHRS, CDR2 YFSETQ. CDR3 in DNA: TGCGCCAGCAACCGGGACACGAACACCGGGGAGCTGTTTTTT. Translated: CASNRDTNTGELFF. The variable domain in full, with the rest retrieved from reference TRBV5-1 and TRBJ2-2, is KAGVTQTPRYLIKTRGQQVTLSCSPISGHRSVSWYQQTPGQGLQFLFEYFSETQRNKGNFPGRFSGRQFSNSRSEMNVSTLELGDSALYLCASNRDTNTGELFFGEGSRLTVL.

The count of this clone is one. This chain links TRBV12-5 with TRBJ2-1; perhaps TRBD2 as D (5 bases). Trimming removed 1 base at V and 6 bases at J, with 16 bases between. The length of the CDR3 is 16 residues. Germline V CDR1 and CDR2: LGHNT, FRNRAP. This CDR3 reads CASGLASTLAANEQFF. DNA of the CDR3: TGTGCTAGTGGTTTGGCCTCCACTCTAGCAGCCAATGAGCAGTTCTTC.

This clone was counted a single time. This rearrangement joins TRBV28 to TRBJ1-1, with D hard to call. Trimming removed 2 bases from V and 0 bases from J, with 16 bases in between. Germline CDR1 MDHEN, CDR2 SYDVKM. The CDR3 extends over 17 amino acids. Written as DNA, the CDR3 is TGTGCCAGCAGTTTACTCCTAAATCCTATTATGAACACTGAAGCTTTCTTT. This sequence encodes CASSLLLNPIMNTEAFF.

This clone was observed a handful of times. The chain carries TRBV18 and TRBJ2-5, with TRBD2 identical over 7 bases. The CDR3 is 16 amino acids. Unmatched junction bases numbered 11, after V lost 0 bases and J lost 7 bases. Germline CDR1 KGHSH, CDR2 LQKENI. The CDR3 nucleotides read TGTGCCAGCTCACCACCCGAAGCGGGATTTACGGGGACCCAGTACTTC. Its translation: CASSPPEAGFTGTQYF.

The chain carries TRBV5-4 and TRBJ1-1; D ambiguous. CDR1 SGHNT and CDR2 YYREEE come from the germline V gene (reference sequence). The CDR3 runs to 14 residues. The V end lost 0 bases, the J end lost 0 bases, and 6 bases lay between the germline ends. CDR3 in DNA: TGTGCCAGCAGCTTGGATTATTTGAACACTGAAGCTTTCTTT. Protein sequence: CASSLDYLNTEAFF.

J is TRBJ1-5 and V is TRBV5-6, with no clear D. Trimming shortened V by 0 bases and J by 5 bases, and 9 bases separated the two germline ends. Germline CDR1 and CDR2: SGHDT and YYEEEE. CDR3 length equals 14 residues. In nucleotides, the CDR3 is TGTGCCAGCAGCTTGGCGGGAGGGCATCAGCCCCAGCATTTT. As protein: CASSLAGGHQPQHF. The variable domain in full, completed from reference TRBV5-6 and TRBJ1-5, reads DAGVTQSPTHLIKTRGQQVTLRCSPKSGHDTVSWYQQALGQGPQFIFQYYEEEERQRGNFPDRFSGHQFPNYSSELNVNALLLGDSALYLCASSLAGGHQPQHFGDGTRLSIL.

The chain combines TRBV9 with TRBJ1-2; weak D call: TRBD1 (5 bases). With 3 bases removed from V and 3 bases from J, the gap between germline ends came to 21 bases. This CDR3 spans 17 amino acids. Germline V CDR1 and CDR2: SGDLS, YYNGEE. The CDR3 DNA reads as TGTGCCAGCAGCGCCCCCCAACCCCAACGACAGCACTATGGCTACACCTTC. The encoded protein is CASSAPQPQRQHYGYTF.

The V gene is TRBV7-3, the J gene TRBJ1-2; weak D call: TRBD1 (5 bases). Germline CDR1 SGHTA, CDR2 FQGTGA. There are 13 residues in the CDR3. Trimming removed 1 base from V and 10 bases from J, with 13 bases in between. For the CDR3, the DNA is TGTGCCAGCAGCTTAATGGGGCAGAGATACTACACCTTC. Translating it yields CASSLMGQRYYTF. Based on the CDR3 plus reference TRBV7-3 and TRBJ1-2, the full variable domain is GAGVSQTPSNKVTEKGKYVELRCDPISGHTALYWYRQSLGQGPEFLIYFQGTGAADDSGLPNDRFFAVRPEGSVSTLKIQRTERGDSAVYLCASSLMGQRYYTFGSGTRLTVV.

The chain combines TRBV5-1 with TRBJ2-5; 7 bases align to TRBD2. The DNA end is more similar to TRBJ2-7, so the J call may be wrong. The germline CDR1 and CDR2 sequences are SGHRS and YFSETQ. The CDR3 extends over 14 amino acids. CDR3 sequence: CASSKGLVPSEQYF. The CDR3 coding sequence is TGCGCCAGCAGCAAAGGACTAGTCCCTTCCGAGCAGTACTTC.